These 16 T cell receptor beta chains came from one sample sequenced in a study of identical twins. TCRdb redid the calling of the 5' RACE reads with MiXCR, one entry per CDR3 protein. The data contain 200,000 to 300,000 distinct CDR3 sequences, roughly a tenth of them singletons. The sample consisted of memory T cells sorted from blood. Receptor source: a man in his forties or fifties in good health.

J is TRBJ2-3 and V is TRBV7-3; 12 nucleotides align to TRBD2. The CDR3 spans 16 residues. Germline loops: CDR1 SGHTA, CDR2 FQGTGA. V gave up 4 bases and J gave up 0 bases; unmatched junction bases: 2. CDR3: CASSSSGRASTDTQYF. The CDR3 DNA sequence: TGTGCCAGCAGCTCTAGCGGGAGGGCTAGCACAGATACGCAGTATTTT.

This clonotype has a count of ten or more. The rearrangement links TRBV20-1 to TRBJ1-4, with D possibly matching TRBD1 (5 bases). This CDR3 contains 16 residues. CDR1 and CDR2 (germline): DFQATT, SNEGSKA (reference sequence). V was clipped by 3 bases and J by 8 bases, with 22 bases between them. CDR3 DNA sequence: TGCAGTGCTAGGGGGGTCATCGCAGGACAAACGGAAAAACTGTTTTTT. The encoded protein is CSARGVIAGQTEKLFF.

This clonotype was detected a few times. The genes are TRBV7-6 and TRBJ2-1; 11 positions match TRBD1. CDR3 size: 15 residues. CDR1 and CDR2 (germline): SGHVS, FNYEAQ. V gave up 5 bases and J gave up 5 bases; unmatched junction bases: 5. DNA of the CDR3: TGTGCCAGCAGCCCCGGACAGGGGGCCAACAATGAGCAGTTCTTC. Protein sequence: CASSPGQGANNEQFF.

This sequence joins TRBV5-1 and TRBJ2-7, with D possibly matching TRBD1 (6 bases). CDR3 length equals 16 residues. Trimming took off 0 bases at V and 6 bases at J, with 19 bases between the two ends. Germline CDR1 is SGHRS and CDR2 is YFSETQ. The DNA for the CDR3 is TGCGCCAGCAGCTTGGCCGGGACACTACGGGCAGTCGAGCAGTACTTC. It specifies CASSLAGTLRAVEQYF. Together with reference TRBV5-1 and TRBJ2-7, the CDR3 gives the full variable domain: KAGVTQTPRYLIKTRGQQVTLSCSPISGHRSVSWYQQTPGQGLQFLFEYFSETQRNKGNFPGRFSGRQFSNSRSEMNVSTLELGDSALYLCASSLAGTLRAVEQYFGPGTRLTVT.

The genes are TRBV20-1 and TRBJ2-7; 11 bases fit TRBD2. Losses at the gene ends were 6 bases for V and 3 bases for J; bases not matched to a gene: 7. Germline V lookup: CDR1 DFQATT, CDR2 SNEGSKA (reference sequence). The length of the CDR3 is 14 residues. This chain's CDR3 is CSAWRLAGGYEQYF. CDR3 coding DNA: TGCAGTGCCTGGAGGCTAGCGGGAGGCTACGAGCAGTACTTC.

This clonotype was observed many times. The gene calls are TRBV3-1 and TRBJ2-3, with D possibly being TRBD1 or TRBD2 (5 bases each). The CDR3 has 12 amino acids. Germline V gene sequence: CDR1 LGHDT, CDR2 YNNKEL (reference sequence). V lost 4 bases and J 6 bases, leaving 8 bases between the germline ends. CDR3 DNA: TGTGCCAGCAGCCGGGGGTTGGATACGCAGTATTTT. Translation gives CASSRGLDTQYF.

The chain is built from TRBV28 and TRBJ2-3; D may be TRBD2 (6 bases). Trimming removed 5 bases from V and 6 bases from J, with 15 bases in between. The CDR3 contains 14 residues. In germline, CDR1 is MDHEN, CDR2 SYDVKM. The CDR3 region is CASSPDGSGDTQYF. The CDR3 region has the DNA TGTGCCAGCAGTCCAGACGGGAGTGGGGATACGCAGTATTTT.

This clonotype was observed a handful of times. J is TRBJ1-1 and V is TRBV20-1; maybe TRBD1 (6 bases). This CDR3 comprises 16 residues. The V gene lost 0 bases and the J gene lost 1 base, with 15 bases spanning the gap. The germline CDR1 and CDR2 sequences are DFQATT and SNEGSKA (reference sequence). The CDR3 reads CSARDGGRVRNTEAFF. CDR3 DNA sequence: TGCAGTGCTAGAGATGGGGGGCGGGTTCGGAACACTGAAGCTTTCTTT.

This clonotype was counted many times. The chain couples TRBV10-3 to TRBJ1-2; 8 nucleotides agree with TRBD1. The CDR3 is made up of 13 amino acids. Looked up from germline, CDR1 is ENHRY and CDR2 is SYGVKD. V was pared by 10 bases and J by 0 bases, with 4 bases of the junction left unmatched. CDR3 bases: TGTGCCAGCCGGGACAGGACTAACTATGGCTACACCTTC. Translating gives CASRDRTNYGYTF.

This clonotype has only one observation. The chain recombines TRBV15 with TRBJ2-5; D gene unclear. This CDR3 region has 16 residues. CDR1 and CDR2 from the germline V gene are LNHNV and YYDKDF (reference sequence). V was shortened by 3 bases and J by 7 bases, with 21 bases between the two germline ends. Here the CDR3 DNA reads TGTGCCACCAGCAGGCCGACCAAAGAATTAGGCGGGACCCAGTACTTC. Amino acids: CATSRPTKELGGTQYF.

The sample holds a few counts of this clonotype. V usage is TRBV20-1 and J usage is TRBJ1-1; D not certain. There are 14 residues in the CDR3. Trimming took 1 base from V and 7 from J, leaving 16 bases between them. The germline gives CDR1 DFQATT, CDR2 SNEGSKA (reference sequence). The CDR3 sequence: CSARVRSLLGEAFF. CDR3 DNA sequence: TGCAGTGCTAGAGTTAGGTCCCTGTTGGGTGAAGCTTTCTTT.

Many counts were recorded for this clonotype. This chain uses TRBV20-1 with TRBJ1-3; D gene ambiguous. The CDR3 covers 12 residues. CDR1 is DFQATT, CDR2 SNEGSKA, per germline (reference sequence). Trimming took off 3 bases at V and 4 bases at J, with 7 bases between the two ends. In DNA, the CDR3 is TGCAGTGCTAGTCCGGCCGGAAACACCATATATTTT. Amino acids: CSASPAGNTIYF.

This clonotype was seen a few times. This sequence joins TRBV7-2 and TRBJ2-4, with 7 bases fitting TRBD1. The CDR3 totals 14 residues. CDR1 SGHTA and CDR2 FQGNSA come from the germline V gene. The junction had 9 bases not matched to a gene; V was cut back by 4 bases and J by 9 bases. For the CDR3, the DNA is TGTGCCAGCAGCTCCGGGACAGCCAGGGGCATTCAGTACTTC. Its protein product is CASSSGTARGIQYF.

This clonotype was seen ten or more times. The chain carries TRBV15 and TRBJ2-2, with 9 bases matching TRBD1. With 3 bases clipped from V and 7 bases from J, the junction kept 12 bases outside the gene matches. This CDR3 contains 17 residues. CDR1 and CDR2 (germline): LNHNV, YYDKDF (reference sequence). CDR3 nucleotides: TGTGCCACCAGCAGTTACACAGGGGGCTACGTAGACGGGGAGCTGTTTTTT. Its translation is CATSSYTGGYVDGELFF.

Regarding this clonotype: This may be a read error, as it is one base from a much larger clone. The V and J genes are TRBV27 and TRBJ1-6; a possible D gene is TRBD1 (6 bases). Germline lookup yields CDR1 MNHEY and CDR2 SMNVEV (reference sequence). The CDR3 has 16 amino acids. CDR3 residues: CATRGFLRGPNSPHHF. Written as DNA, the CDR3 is TGTGCCACCAGAGGTTTTCTCAGGGGACCTAATTCACCCCACCACTTT.

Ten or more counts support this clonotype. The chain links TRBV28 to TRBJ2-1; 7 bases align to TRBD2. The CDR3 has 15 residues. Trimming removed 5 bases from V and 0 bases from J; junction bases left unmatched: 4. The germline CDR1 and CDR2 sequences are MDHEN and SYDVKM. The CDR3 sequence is CASSTAGSSYNEQFF. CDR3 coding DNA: TGTGCCAGCAGTACAGCGGGGAGCTCCTACAATGAGCAGTTCTTC.